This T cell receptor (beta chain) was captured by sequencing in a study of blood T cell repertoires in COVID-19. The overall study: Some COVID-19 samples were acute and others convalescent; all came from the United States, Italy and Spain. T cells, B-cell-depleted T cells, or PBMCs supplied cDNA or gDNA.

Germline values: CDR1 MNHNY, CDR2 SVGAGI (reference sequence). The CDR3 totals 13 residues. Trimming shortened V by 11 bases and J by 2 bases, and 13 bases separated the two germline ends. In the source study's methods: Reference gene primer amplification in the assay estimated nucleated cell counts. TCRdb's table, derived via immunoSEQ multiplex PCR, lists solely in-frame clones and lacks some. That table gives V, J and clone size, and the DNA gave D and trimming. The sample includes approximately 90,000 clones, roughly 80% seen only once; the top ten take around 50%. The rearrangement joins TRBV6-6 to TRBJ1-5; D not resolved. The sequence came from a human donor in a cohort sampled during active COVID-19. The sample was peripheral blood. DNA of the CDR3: TGTGCCGCGGAGGGTGGGGGCAATCAGCCCCAGCATTTT. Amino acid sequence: CAAEGGGNQPQHF.